The 6 T cell receptor beta chains below were found in one sample sequenced in a study of blood T cells in healthy people across ages. A J-beta primer mix and a sample-barcoded 5' primer were used in a second PCR of about 7 to 12 cycles. In TCRdb, the 5' RACE reads were re-called with MiXCR into one record per CDR3 protein. The sample has some 850,000 distinct CDR3 sequences; more than 25% are singletons. The same specimen was also included in a second study, on T cells of mothers and their children.

The specimen was blood. Source of these receptors: a boy between 10 and 17 years old in good health.

The chain has TRBV2 and TRBJ2-6; TRBD1 is a possible D gene (5 bases). The V end lost 7 bases, the J end lost 0 bases, and 7 bases lay between the germline ends. CDR3 size: 14 residues. Germline V gene data show CDR1 as SNHLY and CDR2 as FYNNEI. The CDR3 reads CASIRGSGANVLTF. For the CDR3, the DNA is TGTGCCAGCATTAGGGGCTCTGGGGCCAACGTCCTGACTTTC.

This clonotype appeared a few times. The chain's CDR3 is CASRPGTGDNYEQYF. As DNA, the CDR3 is TGCGCCAGCCGCCCCGGGACAGGGGACAACTACGAGCAGTACTTC. The chain recombines TRBV5-1 with TRBJ2-7, with 10 bases matching TRBD1. In germline, CDR1 is SGHRS, CDR2 YFSETQ. This CDR3 spans 15 amino acids. V shed 7 bases and J 3 bases; nucleotides not matched to a gene: 10. Full variable domain (outside the CDR3, taken from reference TRBV5-1 and TRBJ2-7): KAGVTQTPRYLIKTRGQQVTLSCSPISGHRSVSWYQQTPGQGLQFLFEYFSETQRNKGNFPGRFSGRQFSNSRSEMNVSTLELGDSALYLCASRPGTGDNYEQYFGPGTRLTVT.

The gene calls are TRBV7-2 and TRBJ2-3; tentatively, D is TRBD2 (6 bases). This CDR3 spans 16 amino acids. Looked up from germline, CDR1 is SGHTA and CDR2 is FQGNSA. Trimming shortened V by 4 bases and J by 5 bases, and 19 bases separated the two germline ends. The CDR3 loop is CASSSSPWGVRDTQYF. CDR3 DNA: TGTGCCAGCAGCTCTAGCCCGTGGGGGGTGAGAGATACGCAGTATTTT.

This chain connects TRBV10-3 to TRBJ2-3; 9 nucleotides agree with TRBD2. J gave up 2 bases and V 4 bases, and 7 bases lay outside the gene matches. Per germline, CDR1 ENHRY and CDR2 SYGVKD. This CDR3 comprises 16 residues. The CDR3 spells CAISGGAGGFTDTQYF. CDR3 nucleotides: TGTGCCATCAGTGGAGGAGCGGGGGGATTCACAGATACGCAGTATTTT.

This clonotype was observed a few times. J is TRBJ2-5 and V is TRBV11-1, with a tentative D call TRBD2 (5 bases). The germline V gene encodes CDR1 SGHAT and CDR2 FQDESV (reference sequence). V dropped 5 bases and J dropped 2 bases, with 15 bases sitting between them. CDR3 length equals 15 residues. Written as DNA, the CDR3 is TGTGCCAGCAGCCAATTCGGGGTGCATCAAGAGACCCAGTACTTC. Its translation is CASSQFGVHQETQYF.

A few counts support this clonotype. CDR3 region: CASSLGGSEYEQYF. The CDR3 nucleotides are TGCGCCAGCAGCTTGGGGGGGTCAGAGTACGAGCAGTACTTC. The J gene is TRBJ2-7, the V gene TRBV5-1; either TRBD1 or TRBD2 may fit D (5 bases each). V was trimmed by 0 bases and J by 4 bases, leaving 11 bases between them. Germline CDR1 reads SGHRS; CDR2 reads YFSETQ. The CDR3 runs to 14 residues.